The 13 T cell receptor beta chains below were found in one sample sequenced in a study of shared clonotypes between healthy human individuals. The assay was immunoSEQ multiplex PCR, and TCRdb's table has in-frame clones only and misses some. Counted here are about 2.4 million clones, 93% occurring once; the ten biggest clones make up around 0.4%. Sequenced: naive CD4+ T cells from PBMCs. This sample's subset: CD45RA+ positively selected. These receptor sequences come from a man between 18 and 29 years old in good health. Some clones in this sample may be carry-over from other donors' samples.

This chain uses TRBV28 with TRBJ2-7; no clear D gene. Trimming took 1 base from V and 3 from J, leaving 13 bases between them. The length of the CDR3 is 15 residues. CDR1 and CDR2 (germline): MDHEN, SYDVKM. CDR3: CASSLFRRASYEQYF. The CDR3 nucleotides read TGTGCCAGCAGTTTATTTCGACGCGCGAGCTACGAGCAGTACTTC.

The chain links TRBV7-9 to TRBJ1-1, with 7 bases that match TRBD1. This CDR3 is 18 amino acids long. The germline CDR1 and CDR2 sequences are SEHNR and FQNEAQ (reference sequence). V shed 4 bases and J 0 bases; nucleotides not matched to a gene: 14. The CDR3 sequence is CASSSLPGQRVLNTEAFF. CDR3 nucleotides: TGTGCCAGCAGCTCCTTGCCGGGACAGCGGGTCTTGAACACTGAAGCTTTCTTT. Together with reference TRBV7-9 and TRBJ1-1, the CDR3 gives the full variable domain: DTGVSQNPRHKITKRGQNVTFRCDPISEHNRLYWYRQTLGQGPEFLTYFQNEAQLEKSRLLSDRFSAERPKGSFSTLEIQRTEQGDSAMYLCASSSLPGQRVLNTEAFFGQGTRLTVV.

As concerns this clone: This specimen includes other DNA sequences encoding the same CDR3. The rearrangement joins TRBV5-1 to TRBJ2-5; TRBD1 agrees at 8 bases. The CDR3 consists of 14 residues. J lost 1 base, V lost 2 bases, and 1 base had no gene match. CDR1 and CDR2 from the germline V gene are SGHRS and YFSETQ. The DNA for the CDR3 is TGCGCCAGCAGCTTTGGACAGGGCCAAGAGACCCAGTACTTC. The encoded protein is CASSFGQGQETQYF.

The V gene is TRBV19, the J gene TRBJ2-5; D is perhaps TRBD1 or TRBD2 (5 bases each). Germline values: CDR1 LNHDA, CDR2 SQIVND (reference sequence). V lost 7 bases, J lost 7 bases, and 19 bases lay in between. This CDR3 comprises 14 residues. Here the CDR3 reads CASMGDRGVGTQYF. CDR3 sequence (DNA): TGTGCCAGTATGGGGGATCGTGGGGTGGGGACCCAGTACTTC.

The chain is built from TRBV28 and TRBJ2-7; the D gene is possibly TRBD2 (6 bases). CDR3 size: 18 residues. CDR1 MDHEN and CDR2 SYDVKM come from the germline V gene. V was trimmed by 5 bases and J by 0 bases, leaving 23 bases between them. CDR3 in amino acids: CASSRVPGRRASSYEQYF. In DNA, the CDR3 is TGTGCCAGCAGTAGGGTTCCCGGCCGGAGGGCTAGCTCCTACGAGCAGTACTTC.

V usage is TRBV7-2 and J usage is TRBJ2-5; D perhaps matches TRBD1 (5 bases). Germline V gene lookup returns CDR1 SGHTA and CDR2 FQGNSA. V was pared by 2 bases and J by 7 bases, with 17 bases between. The CDR3 extends over 15 amino acids. Here the CDR3 DNA reads TGTGCCAGCAGCTTAAATCGACAGCAGGGCGGGACCCAGTACTTC. The encoded protein is CASSLNRQQGGTQYF. Using reference TRBV7-2 and TRBJ2-5 for the parts outside the CDR3, the full variable domain is GAGVSQSPSNKVTEKGKDVELRCDPISGHTALYWYRQSLGQGLEFLIYFQGNSAPDKSGLPSDRFSAERTGGSVSTLTIQRTQQEDSAVYLCASSLNRQQGGTQYFGPGTRLLVL.

The chain combines TRBV5-1 with TRBJ2-2; TRBD1 aligns across 9 bases. With V trimmed by 3 bases and J by 6 bases, 12 bases remained unmatched. This CDR3 has 17 amino acids. Germline V gene sequence: CDR1 SGHRS, CDR2 YFSETQ. DNA of the CDR3: TGCGCCAGCAGCTCCGGCCCCCGGACAGGGGAGGCCGGGGAGCTGTTTTTT. This encodes CASSSGPRTGEAGELFF.

This CDR3 is CSAVRVSSYNEQFF. The CDR3 DNA reads TGCAGCGCTGTTAGGGTTAGCTCCTACAATGAGCAGTTCTTC. This chain connects TRBV29-1 to TRBJ2-1; D is unclear. The CDR3 sequence is 14 residues long. Germline V gives CDR1 SQVTM, CDR2 ANQGSEA. Trimming removed 7 bases from V and 0 bases from J, with 13 bases in between.

The chain employs TRBV9 and TRBJ2-2; the match to TRBD2 covers 12 bases. The V gene end was trimmed by 4 bases and the J gene end by 8 bases; junction bases not matched to a gene: 6. This CDR3 has 15 amino acids. Germline V gives CDR1 SGDLS, CDR2 YYNGEE. The CDR3 loop is CASSTGTSGLGELFF. The CDR3 DNA sequence: TGTGCCAGCAGCACCGGGACTAGCGGGCTGGGGGAGCTGTTTTTT.

Written as DNA, the CDR3 is TGCGCCAGCAGGTTTGATCCCGGGAGAGGGAACATTCAGTACTTC. Encoded protein: CASRFDPGRGNIQYF. V usage is TRBV5-1 and J usage is TRBJ2-4, with D maybe TRBD2 (6 bases). CDR1 SGHRS and CDR2 YFSETQ come from the germline V gene. V dropped 5 bases and J dropped 7 bases, with 19 bases sitting between them. The CDR3 runs to 15 residues.

This clone has only one observation. The rearrangement joins TRBV29-1 to TRBJ1-1, with D possibly being TRBD1 (6 bases). The germline V gene encodes CDR1 SQVTM and CDR2 ANQGSEA. Trimming shortened V by 3 bases and J by 6 bases, and 8 bases separated the two germline ends. The CDR3 is 11 residues long. The CDR3: CSVDGGPEAFF. The CDR3 DNA is TGCAGCGTTGACGGGGGCCCTGAAGCTTTCTTT.

About this clone itself: The sample has other DNA sequences that encode this CDR3 too. The rearrangement joins TRBV5-1 to TRBJ2-3; the D gene is possibly TRBD2 (5 bases). The CDR3 consists of 13 residues. Trimming cost V 1 base and J 4 bases, with 7 bases left between them. Looked up from germline, CDR1 is SGHRS and CDR2 is YFSETQ. The chain's CDR3 is CASSLNSADTQYF. CDR3 DNA sequence: TGCGCCAGCAGCTTGAATAGCGCAGATACGCAGTATTTT.

The J gene is TRBJ1-1, the V gene TRBV4-3, with D possibly TRBD1 on 5 matching bases. V lost 4 bases to trimming and J lost 1 base, with 10 bases between them. Germline-derived CDR1 and CDR2 are LGHNA and YSLEER. CDR3 length equals 14 residues. CDR3: CASSLLQGNTEAFF. In DNA, the CDR3 is TGCGCCAGCAGCCTGCTCCAGGGGAACACTGAAGCTTTCTTT.